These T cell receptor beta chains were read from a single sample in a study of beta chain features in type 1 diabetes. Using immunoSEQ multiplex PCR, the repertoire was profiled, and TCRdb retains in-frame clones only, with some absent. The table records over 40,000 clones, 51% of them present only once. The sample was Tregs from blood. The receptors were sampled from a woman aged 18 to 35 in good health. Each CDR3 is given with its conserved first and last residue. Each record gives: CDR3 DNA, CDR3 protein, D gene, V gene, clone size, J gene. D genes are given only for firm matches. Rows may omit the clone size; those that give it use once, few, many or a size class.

cdr3_nt: TGTGCCAGCAGTCGGAGGTCGCACTCTGGAAACACCATATATTTT
cdr3_aa: CASSRRSHSGNTIYF
d_call: NA
v_call: TRBV2
clone_size: NA
j_call: TRBJ1-3

cdr3_nt: TGTGCCAGCAGCCAGCACAGGCAGAACACTGAAGCTTTCTTT
cdr3_aa: CASSQHRQNTEAFF
d_call: NA
v_call: TRBV16
clone_size: few
j_call: TRBJ1-1

cdr3_nt: TGTGCCAGCAGTTTCTCTGGGGTAGGGAGAACCACTGAAGCTTTCTTT
cdr3_aa: CASSFSGVGRTTEAFF
d_call: NA
v_call: TRBV27
clone_size: few
j_call: TRBJ1-1

cdr3_nt: TGTGCCAGTAGTATCACTAGCGGGAGTTTGGGTGAGCAGTTCTTC
cdr3_aa: CASSITSGSLGEQFF
d_call: TRBD2
v_call: TRBV19
clone_size: once
j_call: TRBJ2-1

cdr3_nt: TGTGCCAGCAGCCAGGGCCTTGGGCAGGGGTTAACCTACGAGCAGTACTTC
cdr3_aa: CASSQGLGQGLTYEQYF
d_call: NA
v_call: TRBV4-2
clone_size: few
j_call: TRBJ2-7

cdr3_nt: TGTGCCAGCAGCTTCAGGGTTTCTGGGGCCAACGTCCTGACTTTC
cdr3_aa: CASSFRVSGANVLTF
d_call: NA
v_call: TRBV7-8
clone_size: NA
j_call: TRBJ2-6

cdr3_nt: TGTGCCAGCAGCTTAGGACAGGGTTTGGGAGAAAAACTGTTTTTT
cdr3_aa: CASSLGQGLGEKLFF
d_call: TRBD1
v_call: TRBV7-9
clone_size: few
j_call: TRBJ1-4

cdr3_nt: TGTGCCTCGGACTTGAGCACAGATACGCAGTATTTT
cdr3_aa: CASDLSTDTQYF
d_call: NA
v_call: TRBV30
clone_size: NA
j_call: TRBJ2-3

cdr3_nt: TGCAGTGCTTTTAATTACGAGCAGTACTTC
cdr3_aa: CSAFNYEQYF
d_call: NA
v_call: TRBV20-1
clone_size: NA
j_call: TRBJ2-7

cdr3_nt: TGTGCCAGCAGTTCGGGGGACAGCGGAAACACCATATATTTT
cdr3_aa: CASSSGDSGNTIYF
d_call: TRBD1
v_call: TRBV28
clone_size: NA
j_call: TRBJ1-3

cdr3_nt: TGTGCCAGCTCACCTAGCGGCTTAAAAGAGACCCAGTACTTC
cdr3_aa: CASSPSGLKETQYF
d_call: NA
v_call: TRBV18
clone_size: few
j_call: TRBJ2-5

cdr3_nt: TGTGCCAGCAGCCAGCCTAGCGGGTCCTACAATGAGCAGTTCTTC
cdr3_aa: CASSQPSGSYNEQFF
d_call: TRBD2
v_call: TRBV4-2
clone_size: NA
j_call: TRBJ2-1

cdr3_nt: TGTGCCATCAGGGGGCAGGAGTATCGGACCTTC
cdr3_aa: CAIRGQEYRTF
d_call: NA
v_call: TRBV10-3
clone_size: NA
j_call: TRBJ1-2

cdr3_nt: TGTGCCTGGAGGGGCCAGGGATGGTCTGGGGCCAACGTCCTGACTTTC
cdr3_aa: CAWRGQGWSGANVLTF
d_call: NA
v_call: TRBV30
clone_size: NA
j_call: TRBJ2-6

cdr3_nt: TGTGCCAGCAGCTTGATGGTGGGTAGCGGGAACACCGGGGAGCTGTTTTTT
cdr3_aa: CASSLMVGSGNTGELFF
d_call: NA
v_call: TRBV5-4
clone_size: few
j_call: TRBJ2-2

cdr3_nt: TGTGCCAGCAGCTCCGGGACAGGGTTGTACGAGCAGTACTTC
cdr3_aa: CASSSGTGLYEQYF
d_call: TRBD1
v_call: TRBV7-9
clone_size: NA
j_call: TRBJ2-7

cdr3_nt: TGTGCCGCCGGGGGGACCCAGTACTTC
cdr3_aa: CAAGGTQYF
d_call: NA
v_call: TRBV6-6
clone_size: NA
j_call: TRBJ2-5

cdr3_nt: TGTGCCAGCACGGTGAGCTCCTACGAGCAGTACTTC
cdr3_aa: CASTVSSYEQYF
d_call: NA
v_call: TRBV28
clone_size: few
j_call: TRBJ2-7

cdr3_nt: TGCGCCAGCAGCTTGATAGGACTAGCGGGAGGGCCGGTGACCAAAAACATTCAGTACTTC
cdr3_aa: CASSLIGLAGGPVTKNIQYF
d_call: TRBD2
v_call: TRBV5-1
clone_size: NA
j_call: TRBJ2-4

cdr3_nt: TGTGCCAGCAGCTTCCGAGCCGGACAGGGAACTAGCACAGATACGCAGTATTTT
cdr3_aa: CASSFRAGQGTSTDTQYF
d_call: TRBD1
v_call: TRBV5-6
clone_size: NA
j_call: TRBJ2-3

cdr3_nt: TGTGCCAGCAGCTCGGGCGGCGTCTATAGCGGGAGGACCTACGAGCAGTACTTC
cdr3_aa: CASSSGGVYSGRTYEQYF
d_call: TRBD2
v_call: TRBV5-6
clone_size: NA
j_call: TRBJ2-7

cdr3_nt: TGTGCCAGCAGTGAAAAACACTACTCTGGAAACACCATATATTTT
cdr3_aa: CASSEKHYSGNTIYF
d_call: NA
v_call: TRBV6-1
clone_size: once
j_call: TRBJ1-3

cdr3_nt: TGTGCCATCTCGGCTAGCGGGACCTACAATGAGCAGTTCTTC
cdr3_aa: CAISASGTYNEQFF
d_call: TRBD2
v_call: TRBV25-1
clone_size: few
j_call: TRBJ2-1

cdr3_nt: TGTGCCAGCACCCCGGCTAGAGCGAACACTGAAGCTTTCTTT
cdr3_aa: CASTPARANTEAFF
d_call: NA
v_call: TRBV28
clone_size: NA
j_call: TRBJ1-1

cdr3_nt: TGTGCCAGCAATTTAAATGGGCTTGGGGACAGGGAATTC
cdr3_aa: CASNLNGLGDREF
d_call: TRBD1
v_call: TRBV28
clone_size: NA
j_call: TRBJ2-7

cdr3_nt: TGTGCCAGCAGCGGGCAGGGCGGGGCTAGCTACACCTTC
cdr3_aa: CASSGQGGASYTF
d_call: NA
v_call: TRBV2
clone_size: few
j_call: TRBJ1-2

cdr3_nt: TGTGCCATCAGTGAGTCTCCGGGACAGCGGAATTCACCCCTCCACTTT
cdr3_aa: CAISESPGQRNSPLHF
d_call: TRBD1
v_call: TRBV10-3
clone_size: NA
j_call: TRBJ1-6

cdr3_nt: TGTGCCAGCAGTGGGGGGGCAGGTCTAGCGCCCTACAATGAGCAGTTCTTC
cdr3_aa: CASSGGAGLAPYNEQFF
d_call: NA
v_call: TRBV28
clone_size: once
j_call: TRBJ2-1

cdr3_nt: TGCAGCGTTATGCCCGGGTCGGGCACTGAAGCTTTCTTT
cdr3_aa: CSVMPGSGTEAFF
d_call: NA
v_call: TRBV29-1
clone_size: few
j_call: TRBJ1-1

cdr3_nt: TGTGCCAGCAGCCTCGGAGGGACAGGGTTTTCAAACACTGAAGCTTTCTTT
cdr3_aa: CASSLGGTGFSNTEAFF
d_call: TRBD1
v_call: TRBV5-4
clone_size: NA
j_call: TRBJ1-1